These 7 T cell receptor beta chains were sequenced from one sample in a study of blood T cell repertoires in COVID-19. This table comes from immunoSEQ multiplex PCR, and its TCRdb copy is limited to in-frame clones, with some not included. The sample records under 350,000 clones, 83% being singletons. Sequencing was carried out using peripheral blood. These TCRs come from a woman aged 45-65 years who had recovered from COVID-19.

The rearrangement joins TRBV19 to TRBJ2-7, with a possible D match to TRBD2 (6 bases). CDR1 and CDR2 (germline): LNHDA, SQIVND (reference sequence). There are 16 residues in the CDR3. V gave up 0 bases and J gave up 2 bases, with 14 bases separating them. The CDR3 bases are TGTGCCAGTAGTATAGATTACGATGGAGGGGCCTACGAGCAGTACTTC. This gives the protein CASSIDYDGGAYEQYF.

The chain uses TRBV7-2 and TRBJ2-7; 9 bases are shared with TRBD1. Germline V lookup: CDR1 SGHTA, CDR2 FQGNSA. J lost 5 bases, V lost 5 bases, and 10 bases had no gene match. CDR3 size: 15 residues. The CDR3 DNA sequence: TGTGCCAGCAGCCTGGACGGGACAGGGTACAACGAGCAGTACTTC. As protein: CASSLDGTGYNEQYF.

The gene calls are TRBV10-2 and TRBJ1-1, with D possibly being TRBD1 (5 bases). Germline CDR1 WSHSY, CDR2 SAAADI. The CDR3 totals 15 residues. V dropped 10 bases and J dropped 4 bases, with 22 bases sitting between them. The CDR3, as DNA: TGCGCCACCCTCGGTGTGTGGGGGGTAGGCACTGAAGCTTTCTTT. As protein: CATLGVWGVGTEAFF.

J is TRBJ1-5 and V is TRBV6-1; D gene ambiguous. This CDR3 contains 14 residues. Per germline, CDR1 MNHNS and CDR2 SASEGT. V lost 3 bases and J 7 bases, leaving 13 bases between the germline ends. In DNA, the CDR3 is TGTGCCAGCAGTGATCGTGGAGGTTGGCAGCCCCAGCATTTT. Protein sequence: CASSDRGGWQPQHF.

This clone showed up just once. The chain employs TRBV5-1 and TRBJ1-1; no clear D. Germline CDR1 is SGHRS and CDR2 is YFSETQ. V was shortened by 4 bases and J by 1 base, with 14 bases between the two germline ends. CDR3 length: 15 amino acids. The CDR3 reads CASSIGWATNTEAFF. The CDR3 DNA sequence: TGCGCCAGCAGCATCGGTTGGGCAACGAACACTGAAGCTTTCTTT.

This sequence joins TRBV4-1 and TRBJ2-7, with 10 bases identical to TRBD1. With V trimmed by 3 bases and J by 3 bases, 8 bases remained unmatched. Germline-derived CDR1 and CDR2 are MGHRA and YSYEKL. The CDR3 spans 16 residues. CDR3 protein: CASSQLPGQGYYEQYF. CDR3 DNA: TGCGCCAGCAGCCAGCTGCCGGGACAGGGGTACTACGAGCAGTACTTC.

The V and J genes are TRBV7-2 and TRBJ2-7; D is perhaps TRBD1 (5 bases). Trimming removed 6 bases from V and 5 bases from J, with 11 bases in between. The CDR3 spans 12 residues. CDR1 and CDR2 from the germline V gene are SGHTA and FQGNSA. This CDR3 reads CASRTGYHEQYF. The CDR3 DNA reads as TGTGCCAGCAGAACAGGTTACCACGAGCAGTACTTC.